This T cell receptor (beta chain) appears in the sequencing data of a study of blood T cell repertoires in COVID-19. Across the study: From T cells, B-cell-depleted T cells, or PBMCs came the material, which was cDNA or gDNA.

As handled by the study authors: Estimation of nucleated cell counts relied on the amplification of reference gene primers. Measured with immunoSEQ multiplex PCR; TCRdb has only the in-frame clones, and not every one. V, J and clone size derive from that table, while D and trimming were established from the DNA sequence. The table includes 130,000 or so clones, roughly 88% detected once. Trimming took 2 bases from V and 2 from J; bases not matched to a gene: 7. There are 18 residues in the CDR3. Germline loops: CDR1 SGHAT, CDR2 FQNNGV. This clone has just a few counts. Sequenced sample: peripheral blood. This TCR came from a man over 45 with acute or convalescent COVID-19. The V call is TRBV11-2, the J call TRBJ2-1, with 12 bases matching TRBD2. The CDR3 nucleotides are TGTGCCAGCAGCTTACGTGCTAGCGGGAGGGTCGCCTACAATGAGCAGTTCTTC. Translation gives CASSLRASGRVAYNEQFF.